This T cell receptor beta chain was obtained from a study of T-cell memory formation after mild COVID-19. Study-wide context: TCR clusters were mostly donor specific.

A word on this clonotype: Its antigen is unidentified.

The CDR3 runs to 16 residues. Unmatched junction bases numbered 4, after V lost 4 bases and J lost 1 base. The germline CDR1 and CDR2 sequences are MGHRA and YSYEKL. Notes on the study in general: Among clones contracting day 15 to 85, CD4/CD8 was balanced, whereas later expanders leaned CD4+. That cross-reactive memory joined was suggested by some responding clones appearing in pre-infection memory.

TCR alpha and TCR beta cDNA libraries carrying sample barcodes and UMIs came from 5'RACE with constant-segment primers. TCRdb processed the 5' RACE reads anew with MiXCR; each CDR3 protein has one entry. The sample records 390,000 or so distinct CDR3 sequences, more than 15% being singletons. This receptor was identified in a man younger than 35 who had mild COVID-19 (a few samples of this study predate the infection). Cell type and time point are not known. The chain couples TRBV4-1 to TRBJ2-5; the match to TRBD2 covers 12 bases. The material sequenced was PBMCs or a T cell subset sorted from them (not recorded which). The CDR3 DNA reads TGCGCCAGCAGCCGGGGACTAGCGGGCCTCCAAGAGACCCAGTACTTC. Amino acid sequence: CASSRGLAGLQETQYF.